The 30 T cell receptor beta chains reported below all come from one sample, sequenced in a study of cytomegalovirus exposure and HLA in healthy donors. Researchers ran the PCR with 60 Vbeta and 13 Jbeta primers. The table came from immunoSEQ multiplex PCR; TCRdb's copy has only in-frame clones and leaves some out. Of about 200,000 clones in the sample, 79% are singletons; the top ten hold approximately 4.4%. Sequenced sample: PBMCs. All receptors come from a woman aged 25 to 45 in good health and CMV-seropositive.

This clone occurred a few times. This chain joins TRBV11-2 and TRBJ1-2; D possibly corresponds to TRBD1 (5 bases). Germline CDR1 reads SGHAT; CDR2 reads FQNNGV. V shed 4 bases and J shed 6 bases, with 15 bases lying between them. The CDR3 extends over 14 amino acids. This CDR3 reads CASSSRGYRDGYTF. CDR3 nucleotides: TGTGCCAGCAGCTCGCGGGGGTATAGGGATGGCTACACCTTC.

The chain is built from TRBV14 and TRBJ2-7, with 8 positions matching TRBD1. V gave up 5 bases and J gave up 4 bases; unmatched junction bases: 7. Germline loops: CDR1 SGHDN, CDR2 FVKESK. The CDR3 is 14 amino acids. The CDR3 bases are TGTGCCAGCAGCGAAGGACAGGGACCGTACGAGCAGTACTTC. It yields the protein CASSEGQGPYEQYF.

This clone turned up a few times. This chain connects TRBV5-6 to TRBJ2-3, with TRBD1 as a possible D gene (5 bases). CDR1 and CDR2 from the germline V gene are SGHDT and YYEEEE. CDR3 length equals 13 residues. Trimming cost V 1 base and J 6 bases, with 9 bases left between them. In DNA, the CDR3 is TGTGCCAGCAGCTTGATACAGGAGGATACGCAGTATTTT. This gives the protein CASSLIQEDTQYF.

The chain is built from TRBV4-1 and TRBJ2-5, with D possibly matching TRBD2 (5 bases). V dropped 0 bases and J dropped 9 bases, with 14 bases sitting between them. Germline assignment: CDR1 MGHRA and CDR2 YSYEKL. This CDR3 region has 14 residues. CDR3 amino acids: CASSQESSSSPQYF. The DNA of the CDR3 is TGCGCCAGCAGCCAAGAATCTAGCAGCTCGCCCCAGTACTTC.

This CDR3 is CASSLARLAGVGIKYF. The CDR3 coding sequence is TGTGCCAGCAGCTTAGCCAGACTAGCGGGAGTCGGGATTAAGTACTTC. This chain connects TRBV7-8 to TRBJ2-7; TRBD2 matches 12 bases. This CDR3 spans 16 amino acids. V was pared by 0 bases and J by 11 bases, with 11 bases of the junction left unmatched. In germline, CDR1 is SGHVS, CDR2 FQNEAQ.

CDR3 in amino acids: CASSGGQGSYNEQFF. DNA of the CDR3: TGTGCCAGCAGCGGGGGACAGGGGTCGTACAATGAGCAGTTCTTC. The V and J genes are TRBV5-4 and TRBJ2-1; 10 nucleotides match TRBD1. The J segment lost 4 bases and the V segment lost 4 bases, leaving 5 bases of the junction unmatched. The CDR3 runs to 15 residues. Germline CDR1 is SGHNT and CDR2 is YYREEE (reference sequence).

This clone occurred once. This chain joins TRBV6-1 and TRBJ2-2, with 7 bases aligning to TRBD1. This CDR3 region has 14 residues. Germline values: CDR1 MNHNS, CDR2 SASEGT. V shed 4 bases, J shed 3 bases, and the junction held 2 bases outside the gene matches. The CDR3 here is CASSATGDTGELFF. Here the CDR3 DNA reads TGTGCCAGCAGTGCAACAGGGGACACCGGGGAGCTGTTTTTT.

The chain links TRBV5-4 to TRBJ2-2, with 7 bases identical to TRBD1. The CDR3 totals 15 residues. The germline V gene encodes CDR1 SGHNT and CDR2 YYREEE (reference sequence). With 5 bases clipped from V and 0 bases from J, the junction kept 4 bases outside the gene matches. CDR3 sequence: CASSWTGSNTGELFF. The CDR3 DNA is TGTGCCAGCAGTTGGACAGGATCGAACACCGGGGAGCTGTTTTTT.

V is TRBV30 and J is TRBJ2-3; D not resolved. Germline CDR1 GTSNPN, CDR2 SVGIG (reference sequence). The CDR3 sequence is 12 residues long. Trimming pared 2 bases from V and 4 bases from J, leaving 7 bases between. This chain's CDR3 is CAWSTQSDTQYF. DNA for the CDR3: TGTGCCTGGAGTACCCAGTCAGATACGCAGTATTTT.

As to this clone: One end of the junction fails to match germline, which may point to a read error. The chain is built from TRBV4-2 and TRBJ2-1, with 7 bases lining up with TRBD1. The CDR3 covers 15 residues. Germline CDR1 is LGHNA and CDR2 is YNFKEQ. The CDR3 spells CDSSQGDRVWNEQFF. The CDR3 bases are TGTGACAGCAGCCAAGGCGACAGGGTTTGGAATGAGCAGTTCTTC.

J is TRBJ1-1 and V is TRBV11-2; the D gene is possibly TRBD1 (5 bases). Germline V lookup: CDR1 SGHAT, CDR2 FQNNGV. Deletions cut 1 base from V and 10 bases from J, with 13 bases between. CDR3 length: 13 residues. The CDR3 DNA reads TGTGCCAGCAGCTTAGTGGGGGGGTATGTAGCTTTCTTT. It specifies CASSLVGGYVAFF.

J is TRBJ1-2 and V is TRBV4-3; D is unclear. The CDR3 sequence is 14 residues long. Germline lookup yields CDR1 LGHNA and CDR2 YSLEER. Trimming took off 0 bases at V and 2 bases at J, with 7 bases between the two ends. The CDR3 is CASSQEGTNYGYTF. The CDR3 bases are TGCGCCAGCAGCCAAGAGGGCACAAACTATGGCTACACCTTC.

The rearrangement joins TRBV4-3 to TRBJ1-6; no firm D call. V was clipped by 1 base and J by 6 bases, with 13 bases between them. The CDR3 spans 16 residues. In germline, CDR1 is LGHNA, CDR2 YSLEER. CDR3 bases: TGCGCCAGCAGCCAAGTGACTGAGAGCTTTAATTCACCCCTCCACTTT. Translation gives CASSQVTESFNSPLHF.

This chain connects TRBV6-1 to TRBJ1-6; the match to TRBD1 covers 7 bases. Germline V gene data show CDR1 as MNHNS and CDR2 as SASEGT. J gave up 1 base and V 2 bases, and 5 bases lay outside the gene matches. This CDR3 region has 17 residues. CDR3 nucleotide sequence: TGTGCCAGCAGTGAACTTACAGGGGTGTCCTATAATTCACCCCTCCACTTT. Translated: CASSELTGVSYNSPLHF.

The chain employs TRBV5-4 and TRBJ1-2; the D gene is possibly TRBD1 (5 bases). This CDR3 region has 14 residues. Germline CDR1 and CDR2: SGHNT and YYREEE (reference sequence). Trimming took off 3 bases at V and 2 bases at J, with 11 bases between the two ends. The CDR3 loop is CASSSQGLNYGYTF. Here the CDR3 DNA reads TGTGCCAGCAGCTCTCAGGGTCTCAACTATGGCTACACCTTC.

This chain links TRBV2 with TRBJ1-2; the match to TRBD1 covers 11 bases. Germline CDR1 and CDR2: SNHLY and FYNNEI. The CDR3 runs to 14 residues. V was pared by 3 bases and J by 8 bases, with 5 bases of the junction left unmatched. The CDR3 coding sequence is TGTGCCAGCAGTGACCGGACAGGGGGCTACGGCTACACCTTC. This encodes CASSDRTGGYGYTF. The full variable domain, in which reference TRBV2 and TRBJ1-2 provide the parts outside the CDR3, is EPEVTQTPSHQVTQMGQEVILRCVPISNHLYFYWYRQILGQKVEFLVSFYNNEISEKSEIFDDQFSVERPDGSNFTLKIRSTKLEDSAMYFCASSDRTGGYGYTFGSGTRLTVV.

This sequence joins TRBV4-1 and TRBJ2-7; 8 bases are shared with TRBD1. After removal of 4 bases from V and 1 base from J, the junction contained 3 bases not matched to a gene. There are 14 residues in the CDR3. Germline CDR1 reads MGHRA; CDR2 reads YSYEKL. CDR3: CASSRDRGSYEQYF. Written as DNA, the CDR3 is TGCGCCAGCAGCCGCGACAGGGGATCCTACGAGCAGTACTTC.

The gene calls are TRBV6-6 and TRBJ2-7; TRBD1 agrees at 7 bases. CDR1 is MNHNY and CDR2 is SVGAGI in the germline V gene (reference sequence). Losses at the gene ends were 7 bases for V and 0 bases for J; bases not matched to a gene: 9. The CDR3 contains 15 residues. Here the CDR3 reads CASKRTGFSSYEQYF. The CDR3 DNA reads TGTGCCAGCAAAAGGACAGGCTTCTCCTCCTACGAGCAGTACTTC.

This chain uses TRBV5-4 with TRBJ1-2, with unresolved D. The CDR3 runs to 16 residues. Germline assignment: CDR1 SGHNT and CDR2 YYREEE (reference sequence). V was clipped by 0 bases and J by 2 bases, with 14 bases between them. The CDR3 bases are TGTGCCAGCAGCTTGGGGACTTTTGCCATCAACTATGGCTACACCTTC. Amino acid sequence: CASSLGTFAINYGYTF.

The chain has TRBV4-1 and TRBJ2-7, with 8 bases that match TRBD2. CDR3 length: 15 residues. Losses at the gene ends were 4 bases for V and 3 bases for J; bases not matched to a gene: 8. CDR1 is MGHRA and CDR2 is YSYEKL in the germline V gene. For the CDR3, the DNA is TGCGCCAGCAGCCCGGGGGGGGGAGGGGACTACGAGCAGTACTTC. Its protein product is CASSPGGGGDYEQYF.

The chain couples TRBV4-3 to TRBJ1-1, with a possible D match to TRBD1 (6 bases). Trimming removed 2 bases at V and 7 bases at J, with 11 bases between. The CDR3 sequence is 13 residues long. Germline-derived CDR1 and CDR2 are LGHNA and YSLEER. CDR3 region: CASSQNQGSEAFF. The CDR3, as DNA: TGCGCCAGCAGCCAAAATCAGGGGAGTGAAGCTTTCTTT.

In nucleotides, the CDR3 is TGCGCCAGCAGTCCCACCTCAGGACAGGGGGAAGTGGGCATATATTTT. Amino acid sequence: CASSPTSGQGEVGIYF. The V gene is TRBV10-2, the J gene TRBJ1-3, with 10 bases matching TRBD1. Germline CDR1 WSHSY, CDR2 SAAADI. The trim removed 5 bases at V and 12 bases at J, leaving 16 bases unmatched. This CDR3 has 16 amino acids.

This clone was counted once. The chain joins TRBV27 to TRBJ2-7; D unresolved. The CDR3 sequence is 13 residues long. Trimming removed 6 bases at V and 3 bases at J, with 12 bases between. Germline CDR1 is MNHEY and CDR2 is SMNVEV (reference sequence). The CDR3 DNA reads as TGTGCCAGCAGATCTGGTTTCGGCTACGAGCAGTACTTC. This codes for CASRSGFGYEQYF.

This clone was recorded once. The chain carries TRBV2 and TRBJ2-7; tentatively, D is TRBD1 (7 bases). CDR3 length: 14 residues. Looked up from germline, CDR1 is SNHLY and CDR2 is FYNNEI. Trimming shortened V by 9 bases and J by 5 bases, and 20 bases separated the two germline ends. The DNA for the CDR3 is TGTGCCAGGACAGCAGGGGGGCCCTCTAACGAGCAGTACTTC. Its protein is CARTAGGPSNEQYF.

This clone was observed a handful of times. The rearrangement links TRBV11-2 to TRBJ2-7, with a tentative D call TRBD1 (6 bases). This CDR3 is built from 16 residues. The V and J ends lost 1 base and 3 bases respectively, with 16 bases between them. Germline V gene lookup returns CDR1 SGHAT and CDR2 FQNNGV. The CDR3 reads CASSLGGLDSDYEQYF. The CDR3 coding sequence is TGTGCCAGCAGCTTAGGAGGTTTGGACAGCGACTACGAGCAGTACTTC.

The CDR3 here is CASSDSLTYEQYF. The CDR3 DNA reads TGTGCCAGCAGCGATAGTCTAACCTACGAGCAGTACTTC. The rearrangement uses TRBV7-9 and TRBJ2-7; D unresolved. The CDR3 loop spans 13 amino acids. Germline CDR1 is SEHNR and CDR2 is FQNEAQ (reference sequence). V lost 5 bases to trimming and J lost 2 bases, with 10 bases between them.

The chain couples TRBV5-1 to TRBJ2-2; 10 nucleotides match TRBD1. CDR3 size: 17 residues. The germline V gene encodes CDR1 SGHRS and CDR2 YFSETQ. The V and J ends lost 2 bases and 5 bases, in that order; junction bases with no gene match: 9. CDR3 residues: CASSFTTGTGETGELFF. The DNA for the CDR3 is TGCGCCAGCAGCTTTACTACCGGGACAGGGGAAACCGGGGAGCTGTTTTTT.

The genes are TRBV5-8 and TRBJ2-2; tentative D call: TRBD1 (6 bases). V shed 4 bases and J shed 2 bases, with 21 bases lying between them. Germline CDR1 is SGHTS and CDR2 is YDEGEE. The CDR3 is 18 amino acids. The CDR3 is CASSTLGRTDSNTGELFF. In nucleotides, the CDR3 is TGTGCCAGCAGCACACTGGGACGGACAGACAGCAACACCGGGGAGCTGTTTTTT.

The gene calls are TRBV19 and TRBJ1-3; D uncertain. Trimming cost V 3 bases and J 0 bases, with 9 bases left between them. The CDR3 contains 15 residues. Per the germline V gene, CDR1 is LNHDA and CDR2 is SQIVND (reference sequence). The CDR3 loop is CASSIEEGSGNTIYF. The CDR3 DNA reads TGTGCCAGTAGTATTGAAGAGGGCTCTGGAAACACCATATATTTT.

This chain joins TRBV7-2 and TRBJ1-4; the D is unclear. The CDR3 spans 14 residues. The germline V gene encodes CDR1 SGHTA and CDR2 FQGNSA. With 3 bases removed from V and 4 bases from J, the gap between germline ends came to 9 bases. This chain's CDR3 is CASSLEGSNEKLFF. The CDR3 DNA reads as TGTGCCAGCAGCTTGGAGGGTAGTAATGAAAAACTGTTTTTT.